The text below deals with one T cell receptor beta chain. This sample was taken from a study of OX40 agonist ivuxolimab in advanced cancers. This CDR3 has 14 amino acids. Looked up from germline, CDR1 is MGHRA and CDR2 is YSYEKL. Trimming shortened V by 2 bases and J by 3 bases, and 8 bases separated the two germline ends. Autoimmune disease history or systemic immunosuppression disqualified patients. Assay used: immunoSEQ multiplex PCR; TCRdb lists only in-frame clones, some missing. Of approximately 89,000 clones listed, around nine tenths are singletons. This receptor was identified in an adult with an advanced solid tumor such as melanoma, head and neck, liver or kidney cancer. Sequencing used CD4+ or CD8+ T cells sorted from blood, obtained in a trial of the OX40 agonist ivuxolimab. J is TRBJ1-5 and V is TRBV4-1; D is ambiguous. DNA of the CDR3: TGCGCCAGCAGCCAACCAACCATCAATCAGCCCCAGCATTTT. This encodes CASSQPTINQPQHF.